These 16 T cell receptor beta chains were all obtained from the same sample, sequenced in a study of T cells in Graves' hyperthyroidism and ophthalmopathy. Amplification of TCR beta CDR3 regions was performed using RNA transcripts as template. The TCR CDR3 first-round RT-PCR relied on the HTBI primer set. TCRdb processed the multiplex PCR reads anew with MiXCR; each CDR3 protein has one entry. The profile covers about 400,000 distinct CDR3 sequences, with around 25% appearing a single time and around 79% taken by the ten largest. The material sequenced was blood. Receptor source: a man between 45 and 60 years old with Graves' hyperthyroidism.

This clonotype was observed at least ten times. The rearrangement joins TRBV20-1 to TRBJ1-2, with 8 bases that match TRBD1. J was trimmed by 7 bases and V by 1 base; bases with no gene match: 5. Looked up from germline, CDR1 is DFQATT and CDR2 is SNEGSKA (reference sequence). The CDR3 is 13 amino acids. CDR3 residues: CSARAGQGTGYTF. CDR3 sequence (DNA): TGCAGTGCTAGAGCCGGACAGGGTACTGGCTACACCTTC.

This clonotype was recorded at least ten times. The V and J genes are TRBV7-2 and TRBJ2-7, with 7 bases lining up with TRBD2. The germline V gene encodes CDR1 SGHTA and CDR2 FQGNSA. The V and J ends lost 5 bases and 3 bases, in that order; junction bases with no gene match: 10. There are 15 residues in the CDR3. CDR3 DNA: TGTGCCAGCAGCCCCTCGGCGGGAGTGGACTACGAGCAGTACTTC. Protein: CASSPSAGVDYEQYF.

This sequence joins TRBV24-1 and TRBJ2-5; D is possibly TRBD1 (6 bases). The V and J ends lost 4 bases and 2 bases respectively, with 16 bases between them. The germline gives CDR1 KGHDR, CDR2 SFDVKD. The CDR3 has 16 residues. Here the CDR3 reads CATSELGGPEQETQYF. CDR3 DNA sequence: TGTGCCACCAGTGAGCTTGGGGGCCCGGAACAAGAGACCCAGTACTTC.

The chain couples TRBV30 to TRBJ2-1; D uncertain. The CDR3 consists of 13 residues. Germline CDR1 and CDR2: GTSNPN and SVGIG (reference sequence). V lost 2 bases to trimming and J lost 7 bases, with 12 bases between them. CDR3 amino acids: CAWSRSLVNEQFF. For the CDR3, the DNA is TGTGCCTGGAGTCGGTCCTTAGTAAATGAGCAGTTCTTC.

As to this clonotype: One end of the junction is discordant with germline, which a read error may explain. This chain connects TRBV6-1 to TRBJ1-1; 12 bases are a match to TRBD1. The CDR3 loop spans 15 amino acids. Germline CDR1 is MNHNS and CDR2 is SASEGT. The CDR3: CASGEAWDRGQLAFF. The CDR3 DNA reads TGTGCCAGCGGTGAAGCGTGGGACAGGGGGCAATTAGCTTTCTTT.

This clonotype has more than one count but fewer than ten. The chain couples TRBV12-3 or TRBV12-4 to TRBJ2-1, with unresolved D. The V end was cut by 1 base, the J end by 2 bases, with 6 bases between. The CDR3 sequence is 14 residues long. The CDR3 region is CASSLDVTYNEQFF. For the CDR3, the DNA is TGTGCCAGCAGTTTAGACGTTACCTACAATGAGCAGTTCTTC.

The gene calls are TRBV20-1 and TRBJ2-7, with a weak D call TRBD2 (5 bases). The CDR3 has 13 amino acids. With 2 bases removed from V and 6 bases from J, the gap between germline ends came to 14 bases. In germline, CDR1 is DFQATT, CDR2 SNEGSKA (reference sequence). CDR3 nucleotides: TGCAGTGCTAGATCACGGGAAGAGGGCGAGCAGTACTTC. Its translation is CSARSREEGEQYF.

The rearrangement uses TRBV11-3 and TRBJ1-1, with TRBD1 as a possible D gene (6 bases). The germline V gene has CDR1 SGHNT and CDR2 YENEEA. With 5 bases removed from V and 7 bases from J, the gap between germline ends came to 20 bases. The CDR3 is 15 amino acids. DNA for the CDR3: TGTGCCAGCAGCCCCCCCCCCAGGGGCCCCCTTGAAGCTTTCTTT. Its protein product is CASSPPPRGPLEAFF.

The chain carries TRBV10-2 and TRBJ1-1; D is ambiguous. Per the germline V gene, CDR1 is WSHSY and CDR2 is SAAADI. V gave up 4 bases and J gave up 1 base, with 13 bases separating them. The length of the CDR3 is 15 residues. CDR3 in amino acids: CASSVGPRSNTEAFF. CDR3 nucleotides: TGCGCCAGCAGTGTAGGTCCCAGGTCGAACACTGAAGCTTTCTTT.

This clonotype has at least ten counts. The rearrangement links TRBV6-5 to TRBJ2-1; D is unclear. The ends were cut back, 0 bases at V and 0 bases at J, with 6 bases in the middle. Germline CDR1 and CDR2: MNHEY and SVGAGI. The CDR3 sequence is 15 residues long. The CDR3: CASSYSLSSYNEQFF. CDR3 DNA sequence: TGTGCCAGCAGTTACTCGCTGAGCTCCTACAATGAGCAGTTCTTC.

This clonotype was picked up a small number of times. The V call is TRBV18, the J call TRBJ2-1; weak D call: TRBD1 (5 bases). The CDR3 contains 15 residues. The germline CDR1 and CDR2 sequences are KGHSH and LQKENI. Trimming shortened V by 1 base and J by 9 bases, and 16 bases separated the two germline ends. This CDR3 is CASSPRVGVLGEQFF. CDR3 nucleotides: TGTGCCAGCTCACCACGGGTAGGGGTCCTGGGTGAGCAGTTCTTC.

A note on this clonotype: At one end, the junction sequence differs from germline, possibly due to a read error. The chain couples TRBV5-1 to TRBJ2-5, with D perhaps given as TRBD1 or TRBD2 (5 bases each). The CDR3 consists of 14 residues. CDR1 and CDR2 from the germline V gene are SGHRS and YFSETQ. CDR3 in amino acids: CASSPNAPGRQFHF. Here the CDR3 DNA reads TGCGCCAGCAGCCCAAACGCCCCGGGACGGCAATTCCACTTC. Combining the CDR3 with reference TRBV5-1 and TRBJ2-5 gives the whole variable domain KAGVTQTPRYLIKTRGQQVTLSCSPISGHRSVSWYQQTPGQGLQFLFEYFSETQRNKGNFPGRFSGRQFSNSRSEMNVSTLELGDSALYLCASSPNAPGRQFHFGPGTRLLVL.

This clonotype showed up just a few times. The chain joins TRBV2 to TRBJ2-7, with 8 nucleotides matching TRBD2. The germline CDR1 and CDR2 sequences are SNHLY and FYNNEI. This CDR3 comprises 14 residues. After removal of 7 bases from V and 6 bases from J, the junction contained 11 bases not matched to a gene. Written as DNA, the CDR3 is TGTGCCAGCACACATCTCCGGGAGGGCAGCGAGCAGTACTTC. Protein: CASTHLREGSEQYF.

The chain joins TRBV11-3 to TRBJ2-1, with TRBD1 matching over 9 bases. The germline V gene has CDR1 SGHNT and CDR2 YENEEA. CDR3 length equals 16 residues. J lost 1 base, V lost 5 bases, and 6 bases had no gene match. CDR3 loop: CASSAHRGQSYNEQFF. The CDR3 nucleotides read TGTGCCAGCAGCGCACACAGGGGGCAGTCCTACAATGAGCAGTTCTTC.

This clonotype was picked up a small number of times. The genes are TRBV9 and TRBJ2-5; 9 bases align to TRBD1. The CDR3 runs to 14 residues. Trimming removed 3 bases from V and 1 base from J; junction bases left unmatched: 1. Germline CDR1 and CDR2: SGDLS and YYNGEE. The CDR3, as DNA: TGTGCCAGCAGCGCGACAGGGGGCCAAGAGACCCAGTACTTC. This sequence encodes CASSATGGQETQYF.

The V call is TRBV29-1, the J call TRBJ2-2; no clear D. Per germline, CDR1 SQVTM and CDR2 ANQGSEA. Deletions cut 0 bases from V and 1 base from J, with 15 bases between. The CDR3 runs to 17 residues. The CDR3 reads CSVEDRRAPLNTGELFF. In nucleotides, the CDR3 is TGCAGCGTTGAAGATCGAAGGGCGCCCTTGAACACCGGGGAGCTGTTTTTT.